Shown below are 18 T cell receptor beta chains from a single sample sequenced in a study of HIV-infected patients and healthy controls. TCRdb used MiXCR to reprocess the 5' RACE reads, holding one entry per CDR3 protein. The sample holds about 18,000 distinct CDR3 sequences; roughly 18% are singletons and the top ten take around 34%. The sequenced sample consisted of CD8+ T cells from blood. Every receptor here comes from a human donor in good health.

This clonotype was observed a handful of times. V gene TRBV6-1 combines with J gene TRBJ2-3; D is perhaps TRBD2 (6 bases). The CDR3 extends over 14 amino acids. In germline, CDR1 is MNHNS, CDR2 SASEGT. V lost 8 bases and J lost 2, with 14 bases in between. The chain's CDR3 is CASLAGYDTDTQYF. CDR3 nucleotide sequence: TGTGCCAGCTTGGCGGGATACGACACAGATACGCAGTATTTT.

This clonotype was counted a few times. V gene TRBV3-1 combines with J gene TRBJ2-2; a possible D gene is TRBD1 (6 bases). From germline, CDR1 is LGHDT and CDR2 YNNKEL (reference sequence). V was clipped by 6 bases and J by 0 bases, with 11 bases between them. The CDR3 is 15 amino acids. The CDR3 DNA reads TGTGCCAGCAGGAAACAGGGAGCGAACACCGGGGAGCTGTTTTTT. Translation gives CASRKQGANTGELFF.

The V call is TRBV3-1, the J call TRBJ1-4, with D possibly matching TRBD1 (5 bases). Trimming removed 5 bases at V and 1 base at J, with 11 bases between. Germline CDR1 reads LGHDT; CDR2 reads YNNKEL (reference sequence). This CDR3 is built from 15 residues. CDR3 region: CASSSGWGTNEKLFF. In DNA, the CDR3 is TGTGCCAGCAGCTCAGGGTGGGGAACTAATGAAAAACTGTTTTTT.

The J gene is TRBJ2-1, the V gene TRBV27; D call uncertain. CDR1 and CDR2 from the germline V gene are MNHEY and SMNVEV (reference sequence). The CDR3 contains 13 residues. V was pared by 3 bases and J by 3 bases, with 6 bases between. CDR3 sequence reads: CASSFTYYNEQFF. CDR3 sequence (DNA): TGTGCCAGCAGTTTCACCTACTACAATGAGCAGTTCTTC.

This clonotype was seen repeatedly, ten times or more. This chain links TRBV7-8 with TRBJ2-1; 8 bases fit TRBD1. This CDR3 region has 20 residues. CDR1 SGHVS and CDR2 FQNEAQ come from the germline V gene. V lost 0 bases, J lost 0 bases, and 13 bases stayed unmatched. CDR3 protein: CASSLARTGRRGPSYNEQFF. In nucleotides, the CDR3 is TGTGCCAGCAGCTTAGCGAGGACAGGGCGGCGGGGACCCTCCTACAATGAGCAGTTCTTC.

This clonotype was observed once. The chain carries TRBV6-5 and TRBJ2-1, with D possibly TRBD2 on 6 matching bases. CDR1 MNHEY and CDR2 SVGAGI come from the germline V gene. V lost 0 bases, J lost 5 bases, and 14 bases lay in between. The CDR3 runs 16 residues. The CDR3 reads CASSYSLPSAHNEQFF. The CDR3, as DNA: TGTGCCAGCAGTTACTCGCTCCCTAGCGCACACAATGAGCAGTTCTTC.

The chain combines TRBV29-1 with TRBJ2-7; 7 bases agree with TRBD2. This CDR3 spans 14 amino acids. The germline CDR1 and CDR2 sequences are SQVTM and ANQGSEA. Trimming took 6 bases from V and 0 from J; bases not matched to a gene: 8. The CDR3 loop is CSVPHSGGSYEQYF. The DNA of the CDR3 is TGCAGCGTGCCCCATTCGGGAGGCTCCTACGAGCAGTACTTC.

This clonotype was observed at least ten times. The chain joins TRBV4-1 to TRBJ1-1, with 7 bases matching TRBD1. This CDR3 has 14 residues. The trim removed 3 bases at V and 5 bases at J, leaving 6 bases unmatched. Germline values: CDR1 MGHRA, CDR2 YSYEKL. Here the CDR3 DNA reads TGCGCCAGCAGCCAGGCGACAGGGAGAACTGAAGCTTTCTTT. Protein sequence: CASSQATGRTEAFF.

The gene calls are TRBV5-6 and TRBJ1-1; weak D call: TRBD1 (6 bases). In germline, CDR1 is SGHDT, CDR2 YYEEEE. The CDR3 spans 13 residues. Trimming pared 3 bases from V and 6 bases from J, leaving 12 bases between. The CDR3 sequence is CASSSMGGPEAFF. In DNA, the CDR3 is TGTGCCAGCAGCTCCATGGGGGGCCCTGAAGCTTTCTTT.

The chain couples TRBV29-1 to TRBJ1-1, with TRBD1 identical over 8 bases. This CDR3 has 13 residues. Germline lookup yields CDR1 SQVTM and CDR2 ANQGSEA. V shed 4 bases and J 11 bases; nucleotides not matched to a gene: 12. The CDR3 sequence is CSVGWPGGGKAFF. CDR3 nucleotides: TGCAGCGTTGGGTGGCCAGGGGGCGGGAAGGCTTTCTTT.

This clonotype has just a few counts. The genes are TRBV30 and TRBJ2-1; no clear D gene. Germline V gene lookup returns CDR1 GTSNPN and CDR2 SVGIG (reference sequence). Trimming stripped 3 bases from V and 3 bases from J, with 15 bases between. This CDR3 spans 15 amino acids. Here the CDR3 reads CAWRGLAPGYNEQFF. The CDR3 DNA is TGTGCCTGGAGGGGCTTGGCTCCGGGCTACAATGAGCAGTTCTTC. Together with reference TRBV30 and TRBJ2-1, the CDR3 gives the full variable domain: SQTIHQWPATLVQPVGSPLSLECTVEGTSNPNLYWYRQAAGRGLQLLFYSVGIGQISSEVPQNLSASRPQDRQFILSSKKLLLSDSGFYLCAWRGLAPGYNEQFFGPGTRLTVL.

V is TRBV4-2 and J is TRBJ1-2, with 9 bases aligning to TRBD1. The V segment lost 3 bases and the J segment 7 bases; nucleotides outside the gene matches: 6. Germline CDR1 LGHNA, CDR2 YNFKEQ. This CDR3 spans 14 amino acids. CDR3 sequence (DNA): TGTGCCAGCAGCCACGTTACAGGGGGCGGTGGCTACACCTTC. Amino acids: CASSHVTGGGGYTF.

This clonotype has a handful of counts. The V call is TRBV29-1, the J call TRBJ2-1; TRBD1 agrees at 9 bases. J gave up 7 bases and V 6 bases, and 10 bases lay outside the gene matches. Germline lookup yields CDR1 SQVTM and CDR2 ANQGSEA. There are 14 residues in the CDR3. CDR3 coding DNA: TGCAGCGTCGAGACTGACAGGGGGAAAAATGAGCAGTTCTTC. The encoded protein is CSVETDRGKNEQFF.

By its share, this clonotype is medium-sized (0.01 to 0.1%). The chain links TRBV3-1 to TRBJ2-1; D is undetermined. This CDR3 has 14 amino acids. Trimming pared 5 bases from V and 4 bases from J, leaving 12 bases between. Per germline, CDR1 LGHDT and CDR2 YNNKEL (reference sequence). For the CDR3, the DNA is TGTGCCAGCAGCGAGGATCTGGCTTACAATGAGCAGTTCTTC. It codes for CASSEDLAYNEQFF.

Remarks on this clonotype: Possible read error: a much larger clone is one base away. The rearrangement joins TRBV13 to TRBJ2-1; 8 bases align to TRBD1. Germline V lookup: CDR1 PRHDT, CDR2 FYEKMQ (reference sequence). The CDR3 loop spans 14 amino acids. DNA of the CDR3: TGTGCCAACAGCCCGGACAGGGACGACAATGAGCAGTTCTTC. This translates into CANSPDRDDNEQFF.

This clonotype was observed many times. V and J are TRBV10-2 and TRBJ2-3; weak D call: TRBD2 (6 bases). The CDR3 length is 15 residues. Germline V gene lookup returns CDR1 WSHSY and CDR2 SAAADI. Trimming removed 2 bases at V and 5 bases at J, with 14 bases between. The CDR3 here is CASSERGSSRDTQYF. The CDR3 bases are TGCGCCAGCAGTGAGCGGGGGAGCTCCCGAGATACGCAGTATTTT.

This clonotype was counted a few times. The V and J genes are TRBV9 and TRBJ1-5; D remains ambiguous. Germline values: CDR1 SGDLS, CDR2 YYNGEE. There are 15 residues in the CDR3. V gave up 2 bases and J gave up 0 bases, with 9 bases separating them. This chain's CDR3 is CASSVGGYSNQPQHF. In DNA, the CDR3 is TGTGCCAGCAGCGTCGGAGGTTATAGCAATCAGCCCCAGCATTTT.

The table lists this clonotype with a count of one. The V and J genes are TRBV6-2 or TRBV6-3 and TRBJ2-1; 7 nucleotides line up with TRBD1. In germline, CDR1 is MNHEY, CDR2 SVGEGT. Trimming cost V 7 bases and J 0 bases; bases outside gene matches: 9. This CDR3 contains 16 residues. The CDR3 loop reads CASTPLGQVSYNEQFF. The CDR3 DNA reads TGTGCCAGCACTCCTCTCGGACAGGTCTCCTACAATGAGCAGTTCTTC.